These 23 T cell receptor beta chains originate from one sample sequenced in a study of T cell repertoires in cytomegalovirus infection (dated by TCRdb to between 2017 and 2020). Sample treatment or condition, as interpreted from the label and publication: in vitro stimulation with specific CMV peptide epitopes to enrich CMV-specific T cells. The instrument was an Illumina HiSeq 1500. The public reads were quality trimmed at Q25 with fastp and then assembled into clones with MiXCR by TCRdb, keeping productive beta chains. Rows matching on CDR3 protein sequence are summarized as one entry with the most common DNA and genes. In this sample the table shows fewer than 900,000 distinct CDR3 sequences, 25% to 35% of which occur a single time. Around 12% of the sample rests with the top ten. The antigens of these receptors remain unknown. The source was cultured CD8+ T cells from PBMCs, collected from culture after CMV antigen stimulation. The source of these receptors is a human donor in good health (CMV status not recorded). Some clones in this sample may be carry-over from other donors' samples.

The chain uses TRBV2 and TRBJ2-1; 9 bases line up with TRBD2. The CDR3 runs to 14 residues. The V gene's germline CDR1 is SNHLY and CDR2 FYNNEI. The V segment lost 3 bases and the J segment 8 bases; nucleotides outside the gene matches: 5. CDR3 sequence (DNA): TGTGCCAGCAGTGAGATAGCGGGGGTGGATGAGCAGTTCTTC. It codes for CASSEIAGVDEQFF.

This clonotype came up a few times. The V and J genes are TRBV27 and TRBJ1-1; no clear D. Germline-derived CDR1 and CDR2 are MNHEY and SMNVEV (reference sequence). The CDR3 loop spans 13 amino acids. The V gene lost 2 bases and the J gene lost 1 base, with 5 bases spanning the gap. CDR3 sequence (DNA): TGTGCCAGCAGTTTACAGCAGAACACTGAAGCTTTCTTT. This encodes CASSLQQNTEAFF.

This clonotype occurred a few times. The gene calls are TRBV5-5 and TRBJ1-3, with 10 bases fitting TRBD1. Germline V gives CDR1 SGHKS, CDR2 YYEKEE (reference sequence). Germline trimming cut 4 bases from V and 0 bases from J; bases unmatched to any gene: 4. CDR3 length: 16 amino acids. In DNA form, the CDR3 reads TGTGCCAGCAGCCCGGGACAGGGGAACTCTGGAAACACCATATATTTT. As protein: CASSPGQGNSGNTIYF. The variable domain in full, with the rest retrieved from reference TRBV5-5 and TRBJ1-3, is DAGVTQSPTHLIKTRGQQVTLRCSPISGHKSVSWYQQVLGQGPQFIFQYYEKEERGRGNFPDRFSARQFPNYSSELNVNALLLGDSALYLCASSPGQGNSGNTIYFGEGSWLTVV.

This clonotype turned up a few times. The chain has TRBV19 and TRBJ1-1, with D possibly being TRBD1 (6 bases). The CDR3 consists of 10 residues. Per germline, CDR1 LNHDA and CDR2 SQIVND (reference sequence). Deletions cut 8 bases from V and 7 bases from J, with 8 bases between. The chain's CDR3 is CASEGGEAFF. The CDR3 DNA reads TGTGCCAGTGAGGGGGGTGAAGCTTTCTTT.

V is TRBV28 and J is TRBJ2-1, with TRBD1 matching 8 bases. With V trimmed by 3 bases and J by 2 bases, 12 bases remained unmatched. Germline V lookup: CDR1 MDHEN, CDR2 SYDVKM. This CDR3 is 18 amino acids long. The CDR3 bases are TGTGCCAGCAGTTTCCCACCTACAGGGGGTCCTGCCTACAATGAGCAGTTCTTC. This codes for CASSFPPTGGPAYNEQFF.

The chain carries TRBV12-3 or TRBV12-4 and TRBJ2-2; D is undetermined. Trimming cost V 7 bases and J 3 bases, with 3 bases left between them. The CDR3 is 11 residues long. CDR3 sequence reads: CASIHTGELFF. The CDR3 DNA sequence: TGTGCCAGCATACACACCGGGGAGCTGTTTTTT.

A few counts support this clonotype. The chain is built from TRBV6-6 and TRBJ1-6; no reliable D call. There are 13 residues in the CDR3. Trimming removed 8 bases at V and 7 bases at J, with 12 bases between. The V gene's germline CDR1 is MNHNY and CDR2 SVGAGI (reference sequence). The CDR3 spells CASFLGRNSPLHF. The CDR3 DNA reads TGTGCCAGCTTCCTGGGGAGGAATTCACCCCTCCACTTT.

This clonotype was recorded at least ten times. CDR3: CASSQDPGSLNYGYTF. In DNA, the CDR3 is TGTGCCAGCAGCCAAGATCCAGGGTCTCTTAACTATGGCTACACCTTC. The chain links TRBV14 to TRBJ1-2; D might be TRBD1 (5 bases). Trimming removed 0 bases from V and 1 base from J, with 12 bases in between. Germline-derived CDR1 and CDR2 are SGHDN and FVKESK. The CDR3 has 16 amino acids. Drawing the rest from reference TRBV14 and TRBJ1-2, the complete variable domain is EAGVTQFPSHSVIEKGQTVTLRCDPISGHDNLYWYRRVMGKEIKFLLHFVKESKQDESGMPNNRFLAERTGGTYSTLKVQPAELEDSGVYFCASSQDPGSLNYGYTFGSGTRLTVV.

The V call is TRBV27, the J call TRBJ1-6, with 9 bases lining up with TRBD1. The J segment lost 0 bases and the V segment lost 5 bases, leaving 17 bases of the junction unmatched. The CDR3 covers 21 residues. Germline-derived CDR1 and CDR2 are MNHEY and SMNVEV (reference sequence). The CDR3 region has the DNA TGTGCCAGCAGTACGTCCGGGACAGGGATGCTACTGAGCTCCTATAATTCACCCCTCCACTTT. Residues: CASSTSGTGMLLSSYNSPLHF.

In its sample, this clonotype was seen many times. The chain recombines TRBV7-6 with TRBJ2-7; D unclear. The V gene's germline CDR1 is SGHVS and CDR2 FNYEAQ. V was trimmed by 1 base and J by 5 bases, leaving 9 bases between them. CDR3 length: 13 residues. CDR3: CASSLELSDEQYF. Written as DNA, the CDR3 is TGTGCCAGCAGCTTAGAACTCAGCGACGAGCAGTACTTC.

This clonotype has a handful of counts. The junction departs from the called germline gene at one end, perhaps through a read error. This rearrangement joins TRBV7-7 to TRBJ1-1, with a possible D match to TRBD1 (5 bases). CDR1 SSHAT and CDR2 FNYEAQ come from the germline V gene (reference sequence). CDR3 size: 13 residues. The CDR3 region has the DNA TGTGCTAGCAGCTTAACACTGGGGGCTGAAGCTTTCTTT. Translated, it gives CASSLTLGAEAFF.

The CDR3 loop reads CATSRDLGPNQPQHF. DNA of the CDR3: TGTGCCACCAGCAGAGATCTGGGACCAAATCAGCCCCAGCATTTT. The rearrangement joins TRBV15 to TRBJ1-5, with D perhaps TRBD1 (5 bases). With 0 bases removed from V and 4 bases from J, the gap between germline ends came to 10 bases. This CDR3 has 15 residues. Germline V CDR1 and CDR2: LNHNV, YYDKDF (reference sequence).

J is TRBJ2-7 and V is TRBV6-2 or TRBV6-3; 7 nucleotides align to TRBD1. Germline V CDR1 and CDR2: MNHEY, SVGEGT. V gave up 5 bases and J gave up 4 bases; unmatched junction bases: 8. The length of the CDR3 is 14 residues. The CDR3 protein is CASSGPGGRYEQYV. For the CDR3, the DNA is TGTGCCAGCAGTGGTCCAGGGGGAAGGTACGAGCAGTACGTC.

The V and J genes are TRBV12-3 or TRBV12-4 and TRBJ1-5, with unresolved D. This CDR3 comprises 14 residues. V shed 7 bases and J shed 0 bases, with 10 bases lying between them. The CDR3 nucleotides are TGTGCCAGCACCTCCAGTGCTAGCAATCAGCCCCAGCATTTT. Protein: CASTSSASNQPQHF.

The rearrangement joins TRBV14 to TRBJ1-1; D not resolved. Germline loops: CDR1 SGHDN, CDR2 FVKESK. There are 17 residues in the CDR3. The V end was cut by 0 bases, the J end by 3 bases, with 17 bases between. CDR3 residues: CASSQDPAWPGDTEAFF. As DNA, the CDR3 is TGTGCCAGCAGCCAAGATCCGGCCTGGCCTGGGGACACTGAAGCTTTCTTT.

CDR3 sequence: CASSQDPGVYEQYF. CDR3 DNA sequence: TGCGCCAGCAGCCAAGATCCCGGGGTATACGAGCAGTACTTC. The J gene is TRBJ2-7, the V gene TRBV4-1, with D maybe TRBD2 (5 bases). This CDR3 is built from 14 residues. The V gene's germline CDR1 is MGHRA and CDR2 YSYEKL. With 0 bases removed from V and 4 bases from J, the gap between germline ends came to 10 bases.

The chain joins TRBV7-2 to TRBJ1-1; D may be TRBD1 (5 bases). In germline, CDR1 is SGHTA, CDR2 FQGNSA. The CDR3 is made up of 17 amino acids. Trimming shortened V by 1 base and J by 4 bases, and 19 bases separated the two germline ends. CDR3 sequence reads: CASSLVIGGGIGTEAFF. The CDR3 DNA reads TGTGCCAGCAGCTTAGTAATCGGCGGGGGGATCGGCACTGAAGCTTTCTTT.

This clonotype was picked up many times. The genes are TRBV7-8 and TRBJ1-1; TRBD1 matches 7 bases. The V gene end was trimmed by 5 bases and the J gene end by 1 base; junction bases not matched to a gene: 4. Germline lookup yields CDR1 SGHVS and CDR2 FQNEAQ. The CDR3 is 14 amino acids. Here the CDR3 reads CASSRQGPNTEAFF. The CDR3 DNA follows: TGTGCCAGCAGCCGACAGGGTCCGAACACTGAAGCTTTCTTT.

In its sample, this clonotype was seen a few times. V gene TRBV7-2 combines with J gene TRBJ2-7; D remains unclear. Germline lookup yields CDR1 SGHTA and CDR2 FQGNSA. CDR3 size: 13 residues. The V gene lost 5 bases and the J gene lost 4 bases, with 12 bases spanning the gap. The CDR3 nucleotides are TGTGCCAGCAGCGCGAAAAGGGCGTACGAGCAGTACTTC. Protein sequence: CASSAKRAYEQYF.

The chain carries TRBV10-3 and TRBJ1-3, with D maybe TRBD1 (5 bases). CDR3 size: 15 residues. The germline V gene has CDR1 ENHRY and CDR2 SYGVKD. The V end was cut by 3 bases, the J end by 0 bases, with 9 bases between. The CDR3 region has the DNA TGTGCCATCAGTGAAACTGACAGCTCTGGAAACACCATATATTTT. Its protein product is CAISETDSSGNTIYF.

The rearrangement joins TRBV7-9 to TRBJ1-3; D uncertain. V lost 4 bases to trimming and J lost 0 bases, with 13 bases between them. CDR3 size: 16 residues. Germline CDR1 SEHNR, CDR2 FQNEAQ (reference sequence). Written as DNA, the CDR3 is TGTGCCAGCAGCTCCCCCGATGCCGACTCTGGAAACACCATATATTTT. Its protein is CASSSPDADSGNTIYF. The full variable domain, rest sourced from reference TRBV7-9 and TRBJ1-3, is DTGVSQNPRHKITKRGQNVTFRCDPISEHNRLYWYRQTLGQGPEFLTYFQNEAQLEKSRLLSDRFSAERPKGSFSTLEIQRTEQGDSAMYLCASSSPDADSGNTIYFGEGSWLTVV.

The J gene is TRBJ2-2, the V gene TRBV5-4; D is perhaps TRBD1 (6 bases). Germline lookup yields CDR1 SGHNT and CDR2 YYREEE (reference sequence). Trimming left V 1 base short and J 7 bases short, with 11 bases between. The CDR3 loop spans 14 amino acids. In nucleotides, the CDR3 is TGTGCCAGCAGCTTGAACCAAGGGGGCGGGGAGCTGTTTTTT. Its translation: CASSLNQGGGELFF. The variable domain in full, with the rest retrieved from reference TRBV5-4 and TRBJ2-2, is ETGVTQSPTHLIKTRGQQVTLRCSSQSGHNTVSWYQQALGQGPQFIFQYYREEENGRGNFPPRFSGLQFPNYSSELNVNALELDDSALYLCASSLNQGGGELFFGEGSRLTVL.

This clonotype turned up a few times. The chain recombines TRBV7-6 with TRBJ1-1, with 8 bases aligning to TRBD1. The CDR3 consists of 17 residues. Looked up from germline, CDR1 is SGHVS and CDR2 is FNYEAQ. Trimming cost V 4 bases and J 4 bases; bases outside gene matches: 14. The CDR3 DNA is TGTGCCAGCAGCTCCCGGACAGGGCCCGAAGGGGTCACTGAAGCTTTCTTT. The encoded protein is CASSSRTGPEGVTEAFF.